What follows are 30 T cell receptor beta chains derived from one specimen sequenced in a study of beta chain features in type 1 diabetes. Expressed TCRB transcripts got sequenced, as all isolated RNA was reverse transcribed. TCRdb's table, derived via immunoSEQ multiplex PCR, lists solely in-frame clones and lacks some. The sample carries a few hundred thousand clones, 11% recorded once. The sample comprised central memory CD4+ T cells from blood. Source of these receptors: a man younger than 35 in good health.

The chain is built from TRBV5-6 and TRBJ2-7; 7 bases match TRBD1. The germline CDR1 and CDR2 sequences are SGHDT and YYEEEE. The junction had 10 bases not matched to a gene; V was cut back by 2 bases and J by 2 bases. The CDR3 runs to 16 residues. The CDR3 DNA is TGTGCCAGCAGCTTCCTTTTAGACAGGGCGGCCTACGAGCAGTACTTC. Amino acids: CASSFLLDRAAYEQYF.

The chain recombines TRBV29-1 with TRBJ1-1; TRBD1 is a possible D gene (6 bases). Trimming shortened V by 4 bases and J by 6 bases, and 12 bases separated the two germline ends. CDR1 is SQVTM and CDR2 is ANQGSEA in the germline V gene. The CDR3 covers 12 residues. For the CDR3, the DNA is TGCAGCGTTGGTCAGGCAGGGGCTGAAGCTTTCTTT. As protein: CSVGQAGAEAFF.

This clone was recorded at least ten times. J is TRBJ2-5 and V is TRBV2; D gene unclear. V dropped 4 bases and J dropped 3 bases, with 9 bases sitting between them. Germline CDR1 reads SNHLY; CDR2 reads FYNNEI. The CDR3 length is 13 residues. CDR3 coding DNA: TGTGCCAGCAGTGTTCAGTCGAAAGAGACCCAGTACTTC. This sequence encodes CASSVQSKETQYF.

This clone turned up a few times. The J gene is TRBJ2-7, the V gene TRBV30, with 9 nucleotides matching TRBD1. Germline assignment: CDR1 GTSNPN and CDR2 SVGIG (reference sequence). V lost 5 bases to trimming and J lost 2 bases; unmatched junction nucleotides: 13. This CDR3 is 16 amino acids long. The CDR3 DNA follows: TGTGCCTGGGGTAAATCCGACAGGGGGAATCCCTACGAGCAGTACTTC. This encodes CAWGKSDRGNPYEQYF.

Worth noting for this clone: One base away lies a much larger clone, so this may be a sequencing read error. The chain employs TRBV6-5 and TRBJ2-7; the match to TRBD2 covers 8 bases. The V gene's germline CDR1 is MNHEY and CDR2 SVGAGI. The CDR3 has 16 amino acids. The V and J ends lost 6 bases and 1 base, in that order; junction bases with no gene match: 11. CDR3 nucleotides: TGTGCCAGCAGGTACGGGCGGGGGGCGCGTTCCTACGAGCAGTACTTC. It is translated as CASRYGRGARSYEQYF.

This clone was counted at least ten times. The J gene is TRBJ1-5, the V gene TRBV30; 9 nucleotides agree with TRBD1. J lost 4 bases, V lost 0 bases, and 4 bases had no gene match. Germline-derived CDR1 and CDR2 are GTSNPN and SVGIG (reference sequence). The CDR3 has 15 amino acids. The CDR3 loop reads CAWSVLGTGNQPQHF. Here the CDR3 DNA reads TGTGCCTGGAGTGTCCTTGGGACAGGGAATCAGCCCCAGCATTTT.

The V gene is TRBV5-1, the J gene TRBJ2-3, with 8 bases matching TRBD1. Germline V lookup: CDR1 SGHRS, CDR2 YFSETQ. The CDR3 contains 17 residues. V shed 0 bases and J 1 base; nucleotides not matched to a gene: 7. The CDR3 DNA reads as TGCGCCAGCAGCTTGGCCCCCGGGACAGGAGGCACAGATACGCAGTATTTT. This gives the protein CASSLAPGTGGTDTQYF.

This clone was seen more than once but under ten times. The chain has TRBV29-1 and TRBJ1-1; D is undetermined. Trimming took off 4 bases at V and 3 bases at J, with 9 bases between the two ends. Germline V gene lookup returns CDR1 SQVTM and CDR2 ANQGSEA. The CDR3 runs 12 residues. The CDR3 region has the DNA TGCAGCGTTGGAGAGATTTACACTGAAGCTTTCTTT. Translating it yields CSVGEIYTEAFF.

The chain combines TRBV11-2 with TRBJ1-5, with D perhaps matching TRBD1 (5 bases). The V end lost 8 bases, the J end lost 7 bases, and 15 bases lay between the germline ends. Germline V CDR1 and CDR2: SGHAT, FQNNGV. The CDR3 consists of 13 residues. CDR3 in DNA: TGTGCCAGCCTCGGGACGCCCGACCAGCCCCAGCATTTT. The encoded protein is CASLGTPDQPQHF.

The chain uses TRBV9 and TRBJ2-7, with D possibly TRBD1 on 6 matching bases. This CDR3 has 15 amino acids. Germline lookup yields CDR1 SGDLS and CDR2 YYNGEE. V was shortened by 5 bases and J by 2 bases, with 17 bases between the two germline ends. CDR3 nucleotides: TGTGCCAGCAGTCGACTGCCGAACAGGGCCTACGAGCAGTACTTC. Protein sequence: CASSRLPNRAYEQYF. The full variable domain, its missing parts supplied by reference TRBV9 and TRBJ2-7, is DSGVTQTPKHLITATGQRVTLRCSPRSGDLSVYWYQQSLDQGLQFLIQYYNGEERAKGNILERFSAQQFPDLHSELNLSSLELGDSALYFCASSRLPNRAYEQYFGPGTRLTVT.

V is TRBV18 and J is TRBJ2-5; 11 nucleotides agree with TRBD2. Unmatched junction bases numbered 7, after V lost 5 bases and J lost 2 bases. CDR1 and CDR2 (germline): KGHSH, LQKENI. CDR3 length: 16 residues. The CDR3 region has the DNA TGTGCCAGCTCAACACTAGCGGGAGTAATTCAAGAGACCCAGTACTTC. Translation: CASSTLAGVIQETQYF.

This clone was counted at least ten times. V and J are TRBV14 and TRBJ2-4, with 12 bases aligning to TRBD2. Germline V lookup: CDR1 SGHDN, CDR2 FVKESK. V was pared by 4 bases and J by 6 bases, with 7 bases of the junction left unmatched. The CDR3 totals 16 residues. The CDR3: CASSLSSGRAGNIQYF. Here the CDR3 DNA reads TGTGCCAGCAGCCTCTCTAGCGGGAGGGCCGGAAACATTCAGTACTTC.

This chain uses TRBV2 with TRBJ2-1; no firm D call. V lost 3 bases and J 10 bases, leaving 10 bases between the germline ends. Germline CDR1 SNHLY, CDR2 FYNNEI. The CDR3 consists of 12 residues. CDR3 coding DNA: TGTGCCAGCAGTGAGGACCGCGAAGAGCAGTTCTTC. It is translated as CASSEDREEQFF.

This clone was observed many times. The V gene is TRBV9, the J gene TRBJ2-7; 10 bases are shared with TRBD1. The trim removed 4 bases at V and 4 bases at J, leaving 5 bases unmatched. The CDR3 extends over 14 amino acids. CDR1 and CDR2 (germline): SGDLS, YYNGEE. The CDR3, as DNA: TGTGCCAGCAGCTCGGGACAGGGGATGTACGAGCAGTACTTC. The encoded protein is CASSSGQGMYEQYF.

The chain combines TRBV2 with TRBJ2-3, with D maybe TRBD2 (6 bases). The V end lost 6 bases, the J end lost 2 bases, and 18 bases lay between the germline ends. This CDR3 region has 16 residues. CDR1 SNHLY and CDR2 FYNNEI come from the germline V gene. The CDR3 is CASRRERGRATDTQYF. The CDR3 nucleotides read TGTGCCAGCAGACGGGAGAGGGGACGGGCCACAGATACGCAGTATTTT.

The gene calls are TRBV11-2 and TRBJ2-7; possible D gene TRBD2, 6 bases. CDR3 length: 16 residues. The V end was cut by 6 bases, the J end by 2 bases, with 20 bases between. CDR1 SGHAT and CDR2 FQNNGV come from the germline V gene. CDR3 sequence (DNA): TGTGCCAGCAGTCCCATTGGGAGGACTTCGACCTACGAGCAGTACTTC. Translated, it gives CASSPIGRTSTYEQYF.

V and J are TRBV29-1 and TRBJ1-2; no firm D call. Between the trimmed V and J ends, which lost 4 bases and 5 bases, there was a span of 14 bases. The length of the CDR3 is 13 residues. CDR1 SQVTM and CDR2 ANQGSEA come from the germline V gene. CDR3 in amino acids: CSVVQTAGYGYTF. CDR3 DNA sequence: TGCAGCGTTGTACAGACCGCTGGATATGGCTACACCTTC.

This clone was counted between two and nine times. The J gene is TRBJ2-3, the V gene TRBV30; D is perhaps TRBD2 (6 bases). V shed 3 bases and J shed 4 bases, with 8 bases lying between them. The germline V gene has CDR1 GTSNPN and CDR2 SVGIG (reference sequence). The CDR3 runs 12 residues. The CDR3: CAWRLAADTQYF. The CDR3 DNA sequence: TGTGCCTGGAGACTAGCTGCAGATACGCAGTATTTT.

The V and J genes are TRBV30 and TRBJ2-1, with D possibly matching TRBD2 (5 bases). The V end lost 3 bases, the J end lost 10 bases, and 13 bases lay between the germline ends. The CDR3 contains 12 residues. Germline CDR1 GTSNPN, CDR2 SVGIG (reference sequence). CDR3 sequence (DNA): TGTGCCTGGAGCGAAACTGGGGAGGAGCAGTTCTTC. This encodes CAWSETGEEQFF.

The chain employs TRBV5-6 and TRBJ1-1, with D unclear. The CDR3 extends over 14 amino acids. V was pared by 0 bases and J by 4 bases, with 10 bases between. Germline V gene sequence: CDR1 SGHDT, CDR2 YYEEEE. CDR3 sequence: CASSLVDSGTEAFF. The CDR3, as DNA: TGTGCCAGCAGCTTGGTGGATTCGGGCACTGAAGCTTTCTTT.

V usage is TRBV2 and J usage is TRBJ2-1; 9 bases match TRBD1. Germline values: CDR1 SNHLY, CDR2 FYNNEI. The ends lost 5 bases at V and 8 bases at J; junction bases unmatched: 7. This CDR3 comprises 14 residues. The CDR3 sequence: CASSSGQGVDEQFF. The CDR3 DNA sequence: TGTGCCAGCAGTTCGGGACAGGGTGTAGATGAGCAGTTCTTC.

Remarks on this clone: It is likely a read error: a sequence one base away is far more abundant. This chain joins TRBV5-6 and TRBJ2-7; 7 bases line up with TRBD2. The germline CDR1 and CDR2 sequences are SGHDT and YYEEEE. Unmatched junction bases numbered 10, after V lost 4 bases and J lost 3 bases. The CDR3 runs to 15 residues. CDR3 bases: TGTGCCAGCAGCGAAACTCGCGGGAGTCTCTACGAGCAGTACTTC. Its translation is CASSETRGSLYEQYF. Looking up the rest from reference TRBV5-6 and TRBJ2-7 gives the full variable domain: DAGVTQSPTHLIKTRGQQVTLRCSPKSGHDTVSWYQQALGQGPQFIFQYYEEEERQRGNFPDRFSGHQFPNYSSELNVNALLLGDSALYLCASSETRGSLYEQYFGPGTRLTVT.

This clone has more than one count but fewer than ten. The chain employs TRBV30 and TRBJ2-1, with D possibly called TRBD1 or TRBD2 (6 bases each). The CDR3 length is 15 residues. V shed 3 bases and J shed 13 bases, with 25 bases lying between them. The V gene's germline CDR1 is GTSNPN and CDR2 SVGIG (reference sequence). CDR3 nucleotides: TGTGCCTGGAGGGTTTCAGGTTCCGGGGGCCGAACTCAGTTCTTC. Protein sequence: CAWRVSGSGGRTQFF.

The rearrangement joins TRBV25-1 to TRBJ1-2, with a tentative D call TRBD1 (6 bases). V dropped 4 bases and J dropped 9 bases, with 18 bases sitting between them. The CDR3 consists of 14 residues. CDR1 is MGHDK and CDR2 is SYGVNS in the germline V gene. CDR3 region: CASSVPGQSGSYTF. In nucleotides, the CDR3 is TGTGCCAGCAGTGTACCGGGACAATCGGGTAGCTACACCTTC.

The chain carries TRBV30 and TRBJ2-5; TRBD2 aligns across 11 bases. The J segment lost 4 bases and the V segment lost 5 bases, leaving 6 bases of the junction unmatched. Germline V gives CDR1 GTSNPN, CDR2 SVGIG (reference sequence). The CDR3 has 14 residues. CDR3 nucleotide sequence: TGTGCCTGGGGGCCGGGACTAGCGGTAGAGACCCAGTACTTC. Its protein is CAWGPGLAVETQYF. The full variable domain, its missing parts supplied by reference TRBV30 and TRBJ2-5, is SQTIHQWPATLVQPVGSPLSLECTVEGTSNPNLYWYRQAAGRGLQLLFYSVGIGQISSEVPQNLSASRPQDRQFILSSKKLLLSDSGFYLCAWGPGLAVETQYFGPGTRLLVL.

A few counts support this clone. J is TRBJ2-4 and V is TRBV7-2, with D perhaps TRBD1 (5 bases). This CDR3 contains 15 residues. V lost 6 bases, J lost 0 bases, and 12 bases lay in between. The germline V gene has CDR1 SGHTA and CDR2 FQGNSA. The CDR3 DNA reads as TGTGCCAGCAGAGATTCAGGGCGAGCCAAAAACATTCAGTACTTC. Translating gives CASRDSGRAKNIQYF.

This clone was found a few times. The chain carries TRBV7-8 and TRBJ2-1; D may be TRBD1 (5 bases). The CDR3 totals 12 residues. In germline, CDR1 is SGHVS, CDR2 FQNEAQ. V was shortened by 2 bases and J by 6 bases, with 5 bases between the two germline ends. As DNA, the CDR3 is TGTGCCAGCAGCTTAAGGGGCAATGAGCAGTTCTTC. This encodes CASSLRGNEQFF.

The chain couples TRBV19 to TRBJ2-6; either TRBD1 or TRBD2 may supply D (7 bases each). Germline V gene sequence: CDR1 LNHDA, CDR2 SQIVND (reference sequence). The CDR3 is 17 amino acids. Between the trimmed V and J ends, which lost 7 bases and 0 bases, there was a span of 16 bases. The CDR3 is CASMTGRGPSGANVLTF. The CDR3 nucleotides read TGTGCCAGTATGACAGGGAGGGGGCCCTCTGGGGCCAACGTCCTGACTTTC. The entire variable domain, with the rest obtained from reference TRBV19 and TRBJ2-6, is as follows: DGGITQSPKYLFRKEGQNVTLSCEQNLNHDAMYWYRQDPGQGLRLIYYSQIVNDFQKGDIAEGYSVSREKKESFPLTVTSAQKNPTAFYLCASMTGRGPSGANVLTFGAGSRLTVL.

The chain employs TRBV7-2 and TRBJ2-5; D is possibly TRBD2 (5 bases). The CDR3 has 12 residues. Germline V lookup: CDR1 SGHTA, CDR2 FQGNSA. The V end was cut by 8 bases, the J end by 5 bases, with 12 bases between. CDR3 sequence: CASSRGLETQYF. CDR3 sequence (DNA): TGTGCCAGCTCACGGGGTCTGGAGACCCAGTACTTC.

This clone came up a few times. V gene TRBV5-1 combines with J gene TRBJ1-1; no firm D call. The germline gives CDR1 SGHRS, CDR2 YFSETQ. The CDR3 loop spans 15 amino acids. The V and J ends lost 0 bases and 2 bases respectively, with 11 bases between them. CDR3 bases: TGCGCCAGCAGCTTGGGAAGGCCAACCAACACTGAAGCTTTCTTT. Translated: CASSLGRPTNTEAFF. Looking up the rest from reference TRBV5-1 and TRBJ1-1 gives the full variable domain: KAGVTQTPRYLIKTRGQQVTLSCSPISGHRSVSWYQQTPGQGLQFLFEYFSETQRNKGNFPGRFSGRQFSNSRSEMNVSTLELGDSALYLCASSLGRPTNTEAFFGQGTRLTVV.